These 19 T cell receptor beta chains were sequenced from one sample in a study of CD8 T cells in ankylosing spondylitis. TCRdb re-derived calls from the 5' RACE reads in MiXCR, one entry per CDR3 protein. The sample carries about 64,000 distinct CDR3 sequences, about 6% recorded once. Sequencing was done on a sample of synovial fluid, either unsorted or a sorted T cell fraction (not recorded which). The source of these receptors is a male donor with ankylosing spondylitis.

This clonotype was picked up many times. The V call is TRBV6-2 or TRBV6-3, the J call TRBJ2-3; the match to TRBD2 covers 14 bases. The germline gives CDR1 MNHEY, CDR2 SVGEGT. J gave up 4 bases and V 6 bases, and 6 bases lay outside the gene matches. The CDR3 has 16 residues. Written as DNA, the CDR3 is TGTGCCAGCAGCCCCGGGACTAGCGGGAGTGCAGATACGCAGTATTTT. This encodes CASSPGTSGSADTQYF.

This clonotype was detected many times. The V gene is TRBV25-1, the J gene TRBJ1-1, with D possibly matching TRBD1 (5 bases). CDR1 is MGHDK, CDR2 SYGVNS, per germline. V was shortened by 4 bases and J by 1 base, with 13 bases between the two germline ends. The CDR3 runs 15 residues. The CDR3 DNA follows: TGTGCCAGCAGTGCGCAATCTACAGGGAACACTGAAGCTTTCTTT. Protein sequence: CASSAQSTGNTEAFF.

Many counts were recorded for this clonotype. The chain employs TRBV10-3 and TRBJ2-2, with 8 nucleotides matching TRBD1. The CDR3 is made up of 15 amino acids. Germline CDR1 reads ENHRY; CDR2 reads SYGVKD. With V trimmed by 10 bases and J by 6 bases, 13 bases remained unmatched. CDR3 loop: CATRLDRGDAGELFF. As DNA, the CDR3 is TGTGCCACTCGGCTCGACAGGGGAGACGCCGGGGAGCTGTTTTTT.

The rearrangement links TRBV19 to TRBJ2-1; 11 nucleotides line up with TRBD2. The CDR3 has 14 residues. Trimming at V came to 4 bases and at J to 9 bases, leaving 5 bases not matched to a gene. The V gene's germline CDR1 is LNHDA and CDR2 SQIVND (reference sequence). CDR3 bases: TGTGCCAGTAGTACTAGCGGGAGGAACGGTGAGCAGTTCTTC. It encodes CASSTSGRNGEQFF.

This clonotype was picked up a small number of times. CDR3 nucleotide sequence: TGCAGTGCAATAGAGTGGGGAATTGGCAATCAGCCCCAGCATTTT. Its protein product is CSAIEWGIGNQPQHF. J is TRBJ1-5 and V is TRBV20-1; D not certain. Per germline, CDR1 DFQATT and CDR2 SNEGSKA (reference sequence). The CDR3 contains 15 residues. Trimming removed 6 bases at V and 2 bases at J, with 17 bases between.

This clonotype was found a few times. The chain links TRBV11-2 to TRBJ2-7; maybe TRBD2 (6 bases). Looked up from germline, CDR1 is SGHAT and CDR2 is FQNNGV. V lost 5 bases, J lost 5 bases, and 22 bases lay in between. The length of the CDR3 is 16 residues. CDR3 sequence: CASSPWGGISPHEQYF. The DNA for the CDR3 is TGTGCCAGCAGCCCCTGGGGCGGGATAAGTCCCCACGAGCAGTACTTC. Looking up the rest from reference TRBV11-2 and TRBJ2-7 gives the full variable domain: EAGVAQSPRYKIIEKRQSVAFWCNPISGHATLYWYQQILGQGPKLLIQFQNNGVVDDSQLPKDRFSAERLKGVDSTLKIQPAKLEDSAVYLCASSPWGGISPHEQYFGPGTRLTVT.

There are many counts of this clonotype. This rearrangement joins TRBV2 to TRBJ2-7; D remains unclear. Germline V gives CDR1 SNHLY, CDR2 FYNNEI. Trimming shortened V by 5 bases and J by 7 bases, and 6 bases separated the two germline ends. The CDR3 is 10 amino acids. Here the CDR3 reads CASSRSEQYF. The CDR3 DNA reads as TGTGCCAGCAGTAGGTCGGAGCAGTACTTC.

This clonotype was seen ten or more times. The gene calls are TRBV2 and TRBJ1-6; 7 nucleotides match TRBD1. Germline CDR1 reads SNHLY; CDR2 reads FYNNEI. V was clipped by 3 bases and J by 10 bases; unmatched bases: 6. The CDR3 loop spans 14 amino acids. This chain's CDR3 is CASSDYRGDSPLHF. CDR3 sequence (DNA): TGTGCCAGCAGTGATTACAGGGGAGACTCACCCCTCCACTTT.

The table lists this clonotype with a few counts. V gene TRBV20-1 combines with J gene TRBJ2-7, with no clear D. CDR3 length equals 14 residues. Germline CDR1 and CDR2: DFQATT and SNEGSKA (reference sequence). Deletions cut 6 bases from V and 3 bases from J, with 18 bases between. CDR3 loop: CSAIDLLGDYEQYF. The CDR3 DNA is TGCAGTGCCATCGACCTCCTGGGCGACTACGAGCAGTACTTC.

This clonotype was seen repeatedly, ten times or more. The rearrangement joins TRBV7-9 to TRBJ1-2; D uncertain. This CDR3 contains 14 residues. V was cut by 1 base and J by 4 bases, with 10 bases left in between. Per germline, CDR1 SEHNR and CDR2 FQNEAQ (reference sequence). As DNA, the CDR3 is TGTGCCAGCAGCTTAGGAACCAGCTTCTATGGCTACACCTTC. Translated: CASSLGTSFYGYTF.

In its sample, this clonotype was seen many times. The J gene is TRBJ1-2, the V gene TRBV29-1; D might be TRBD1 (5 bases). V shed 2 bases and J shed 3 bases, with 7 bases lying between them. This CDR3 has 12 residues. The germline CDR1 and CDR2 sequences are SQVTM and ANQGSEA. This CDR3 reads CSVERGDYGYTF. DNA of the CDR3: TGCAGCGTTGAACGAGGGGACTATGGCTACACCTTC.

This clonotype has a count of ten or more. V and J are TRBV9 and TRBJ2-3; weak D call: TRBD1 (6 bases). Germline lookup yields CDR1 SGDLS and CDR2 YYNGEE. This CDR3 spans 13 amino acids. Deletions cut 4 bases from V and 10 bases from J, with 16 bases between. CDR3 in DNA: TGTGCCAGCAGCCTAACAGGGTCGGCAGCGCAGTATTTT. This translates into CASSLTGSAAQYF.

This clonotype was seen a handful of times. The CDR3: CASTPSEQGNTGELFF. CDR3 nucleotides: TGTGCCAGCACCCCGAGCGAACAGGGAAACACCGGGGAGCTGTTTTTT. The J gene is TRBJ2-2, the V gene TRBV12-3 or TRBV12-4; a possible D gene is TRBD1 (6 bases). CDR3 length: 16 residues. With 7 bases removed from V and 2 bases from J, the gap between germline ends came to 17 bases.

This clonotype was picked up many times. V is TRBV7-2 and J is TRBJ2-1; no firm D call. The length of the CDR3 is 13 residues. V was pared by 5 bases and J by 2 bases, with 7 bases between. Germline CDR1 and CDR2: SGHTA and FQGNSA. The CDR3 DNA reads TGTGCCAGCAGCCCCACTACCTACAATGAGCAGTTCTTC. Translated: CASSPTTYNEQFF.

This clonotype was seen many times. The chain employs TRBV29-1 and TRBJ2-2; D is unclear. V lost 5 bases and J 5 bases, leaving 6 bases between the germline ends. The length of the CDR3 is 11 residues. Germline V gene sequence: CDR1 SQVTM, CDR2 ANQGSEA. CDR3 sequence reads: CSVLITGELFF. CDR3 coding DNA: TGCAGCGTTCTGATTACCGGGGAGCTGTTTTTT.

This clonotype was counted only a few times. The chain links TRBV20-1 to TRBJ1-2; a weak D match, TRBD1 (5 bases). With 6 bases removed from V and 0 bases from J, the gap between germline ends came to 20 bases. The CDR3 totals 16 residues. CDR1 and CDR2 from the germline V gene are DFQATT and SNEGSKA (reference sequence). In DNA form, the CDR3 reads TGCAGTGCCATCGGGCAGGGTGGGAGGGCTAACTATGGCTACACCTTC. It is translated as CSAIGQGGRANYGYTF.

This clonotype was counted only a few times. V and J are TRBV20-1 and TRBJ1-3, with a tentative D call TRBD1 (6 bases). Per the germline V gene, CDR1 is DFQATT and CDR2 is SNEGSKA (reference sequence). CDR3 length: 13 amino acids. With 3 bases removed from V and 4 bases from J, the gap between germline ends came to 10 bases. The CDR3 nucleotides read TGCAGTGCTAGTCAGGGGACGGGAAACACCATATATTTT. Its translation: CSASQGTGNTIYF.

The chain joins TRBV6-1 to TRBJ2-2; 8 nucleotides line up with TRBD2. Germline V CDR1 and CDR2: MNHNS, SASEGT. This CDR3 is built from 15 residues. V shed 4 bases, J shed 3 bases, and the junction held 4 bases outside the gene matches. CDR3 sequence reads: CASSAAGDDTGELFF. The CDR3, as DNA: TGTGCCAGCAGTGCAGCGGGAGACGACACCGGGGAGCTGTTTTTT.

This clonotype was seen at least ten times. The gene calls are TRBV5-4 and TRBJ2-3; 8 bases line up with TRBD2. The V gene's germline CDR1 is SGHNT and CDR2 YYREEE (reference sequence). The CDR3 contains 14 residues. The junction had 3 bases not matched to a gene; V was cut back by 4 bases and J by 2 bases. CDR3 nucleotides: TGTGCCAGCAGCCGGGGGGGAAACACAGATACGCAGTATTTT. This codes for CASSRGGNTDTQYF.